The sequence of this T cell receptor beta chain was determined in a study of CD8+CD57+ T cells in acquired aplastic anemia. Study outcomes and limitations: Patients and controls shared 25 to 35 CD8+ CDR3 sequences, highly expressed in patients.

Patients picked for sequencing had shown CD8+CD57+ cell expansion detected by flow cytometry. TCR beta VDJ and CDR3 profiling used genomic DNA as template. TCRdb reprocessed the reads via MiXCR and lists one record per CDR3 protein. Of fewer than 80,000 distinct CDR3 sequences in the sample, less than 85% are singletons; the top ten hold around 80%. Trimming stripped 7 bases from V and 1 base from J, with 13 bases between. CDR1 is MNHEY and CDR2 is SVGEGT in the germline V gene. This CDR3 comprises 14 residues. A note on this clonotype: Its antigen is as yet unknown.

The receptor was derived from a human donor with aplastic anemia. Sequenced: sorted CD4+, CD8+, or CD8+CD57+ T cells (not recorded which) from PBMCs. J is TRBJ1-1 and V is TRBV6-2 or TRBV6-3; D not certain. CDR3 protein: CASTEDRSNTEAFF. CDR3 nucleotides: TGTGCCAGCACCGAAGATCGGTCGAACACTGAAGCTTTCTTT.